This entry concerns a single T cell receptor beta chain. The antigen is not known. The data were obtained in a study of T cell responses to AZD1222 COVID-19 vaccine. Using immunoSEQ multiplex PCR, the repertoire was profiled, and TCRdb retains in-frame clones only, with some absent. The sample comprises fewer than 150,000 clones, roughly nine tenths of which are singletons, and approximately 9.8% rests with the top ten. Regarding the study as a whole: Clonal diversity was possibly underestimated, and the donors were mostly white British, with more females. The peak T cell response came first, and repertoires were sampled only after it.

Sequenced material: peripheral blood, taken 28 days after the second AZD1222 dose. The clonotype was recovered from an adult who received the AZD1222 COVID-19 vaccine.

Here the CDR3 DNA reads TGTGCCAGCAGCCAAGGCCCGACGGGAGAAACAGATACGCAGTATTTT. Residues: CASSQGPTGETDTQYF. The chain carries TRBV4-2 and TRBJ2-3; a weak D match, TRBD2 (6 bases). Germline loops: CDR1 LGHNA, CDR2 YNFKEQ. V was pared by 1 base and J by 3 bases, with 14 bases between. CDR3 length: 16 amino acids.